The rows below give T cell receptor beta chains drawn from one sample of a study of blood T cell repertoires in COVID-19. Measured with immunoSEQ multiplex PCR; TCRdb has only the in-frame clones, and not every one. The sample has roughly 68,000 clones; 88% are singletons. The sample taken for sequencing was PBMCs or T cells enriched from blood (not recorded which). Receptors originate from a woman between 40 and 50 years old who had recovered from COVID-19. Each CDR3 is given with its conserved first and last residue. D genes are given only for firm matches. The size of a clone is reported for some rows only, either as once, few or many, or as a class for expanded clones.

d_call	j_call	clone_size	v_call	cdr3_aa	cdr3_nt
TRBD2	TRBJ2-2	.	TRBV27	CASSPHLAGANTGELFF	TGTGCCAGCAGTCCCCATCTAGCGGGGGCGAACACCGGGGAGCTGTTTTTT
.	TRBJ1-2	.	TRBV13	CASSRGQANYGYTF	TGTGCCAGCAGCCGAGGACAAGCTAACTATGGCTACACCTTC
.	TRBJ2-5	.	TRBV11-2	CASSPRDLKLETQYF	TGTGCCAGCAGTCCCCGGGACTTAAAATTGGAGACCCAGTACTTC
.	TRBJ1-1	.	TRBV5-1	CASSTGPNTEAFF	TGCGCCAGCAGCACCGGTCCGAACACTGAAGCTTTCTTT
TRBD1	TRBJ1-5	.	TRBV5-4	CASSLDRVEGSNQPQHF	TGTGCCAGCAGTTTAGACAGGGTTGAGGGGAGCAATCAGCCCCAGCATTTT
TRBD2	TRBJ2-3	.	TRBV19	CASSIGGSGGSSTDTQYF	TGTGCCAGTAGTATAGGCGGTAGCGGGGGGTCTAGCACAGATACGCAGTATTTT
TRBD1	TRBJ1-4	.	TRBV4-1	CASSRDLTGGDEKLFF	TGCGCCAGCAGCCGCGACCTGACAGGGGGCGATGAAAAACTGTTTTTT
TRBD1	TRBJ1-1	.	TRBV27	CASSYRDRGDTEAFF	TGTGCCAGCAGTTACCGGGACAGGGGGGACACTGAAGCTTTCTTT
.	TRBJ2-7	.	TRBV29-1	CSVADRAPYEQYF	TGCAGCGTTGCCGACAGAGCCCCCTACGAGCAGTACTTC
TRBD2	TRBJ2-3	.	TRBV7-2	CASSLAGTSGLSTDTQYF	TGTGCCAGCAGCTTAGCTGGGACTAGCGGGCTAAGCACAGATACGCAGTATTTT
TRBD1	TRBJ1-2	few	TRBV6-2/TRBV6-3	CASSSLPGQGNYGYTF	TGTGCCAGCAGCTCCCTTCCGGGACAGGGGAACTATGGCTACACCTTC
TRBD1	TRBJ1-4	.	TRBV2	CASRQGTNLGKLFF	TGTGCCAGCAGACAGGGGACCAACCTTGGGAAACTGTTTTTT
TRBD2	TRBJ2-7	.	TRBV5-4	CASSTGLANSYEQYF	TGTGCCAGCAGCACTGGACTAGCGAACTCCTACGAGCAGTACTTC
.	TRBJ1-1	.	TRBV18	CASSPAGVGAEAFF	TGTGCCAGCTCACCAGCAGGGGTAGGAGCTGAAGCTTTCTTT
TRBD1	TRBJ2-3	.	TRBV4-2	CASSPGQGGQYTQYF	TGTGCCAGCAGCCCGGGACAGGGGGGACAGTATACGCAGTATTTT
TRBD1	TRBJ2-1	.	TRBV6-1	CASSEPGTGGHEQFF	TGTGCCAGCAGTGAACCAGGGACAGGGGGACATGAGCAGTTCTTC
TRBD1	TRBJ2-5	.	TRBV5-1	CASSRQGTGETQYF	TGCGCCAGCAGCCGACAGGGGACTGGCGAGACCCAGTACTTC
TRBD1	TRBJ2-3	.	TRBV7-2	CASSPAGTGVDTQYF	TGTGCCAGCAGCCCAGCCGGGACAGGGGTAGATACGCAGTATTTT
TRBD2	TRBJ2-1	.	TRBV5-4	CASSPGLAGAAGEQFF	TGTGCCAGCAGTCCAGGGCTAGCGGGGGCGGCGGGTGAGCAGTTCTTC
.	TRBJ2-1	once	TRBV4-1	CASSQAGALRDNEQFF	TGCGCCAGCAGCCAAGCAGGGGCATTGCGGGACAATGAGCAGTTCTTC
.	TRBJ2-7	.	TRBV3-1/TRBV3-2	CASSQTVSYEQYF	TGTGCCAGCAGCCAGACAGTTTCCTACGAGCAGTACTTC
.	TRBJ1-3	.	TRBV13	CASSFKQGFWGSGNTIYF	TGTGCCAGCAGCTTCAAACAGGGTTTCTGGGGCTCTGGAAACACCATATATTTT
.	TRBJ1-1	.	TRBV6-5	CASKEGRGARTEAFF	TGTGCCAGCAAGGAGGGGCGAGGGGCGAGGACTGAAGCTTTCTTT
TRBD2	TRBJ2-7	once	TRBV18	CASSPQTSGTYEQYF	TGTGCCAGCTCACCCCAGACTAGCGGGACCTACGAGCAGTACTTC
.	TRBJ1-2	.	TRBV19	CASSILAGRGYTF	TGTGCCAGTAGTATATTGGCTGGGCGCGGCTACACCTTC
TRBD1	TRBJ2-2	few	TRBV11-3	CASSLGDRGHTGELFF	TGTGCCAGCAGCTTAGGAGACAGGGGGCACACCGGGGAGCTGTTTTTT
.	TRBJ2-4	.	TRBV5-1	CASSTGTYGNIQYF	TGCGCCAGCAGCACTGGGACATATGGAAACATTCAGTACTTC
.	TRBJ2-3	.	TRBV27	CASSSTDTDTQYF	TGTGCCAGCAGTTCGACAGACACAGATACGCAGTATTTT
.	TRBJ1-2	.	TRBV9	CASSVESGYGYTF	TGTGCCAGCAGCGTAGAGTCAGGCTATGGCTACACCTTC
TRBD1	TRBJ2-7	once	TRBV19	CASSTETGTYEQYF	TGTGCCAGTAGTACTGAGACAGGGACCTACGAGCAGTACTTC